This T cell receptor beta chain was found in a study of blood T cell repertoires in COVID-19. The wider study: The United States, Italy and Spain were the sources of the acute and convalescent COVID-19 samples. PBMCs, B-cell-depleted T cells, or T cells were the source of the cDNA or gDNA that made up the material.

V was pared by 1 base and J by 3 bases, with 3 bases of the junction left unmatched. CDR1 and CDR2 (germline): LNHDA, SQIVND (reference sequence). The CDR3 totals 14 residues. In the source study's methods: How many nucleated cells were present was estimated from reference gene primer amplification. Using immunoSEQ multiplex PCR, the repertoire was profiled, and TCRdb retains in-frame clones only, with some absent. V and J calls and clone size are those listed in that table; D and trimming were worked out from the DNA. This table holds 160,000 or so clones, more than 70% found once. This TCR derives from a man aged 55 to 70 with acute or convalescent COVID-19. The specimen was peripheral blood. This chain links TRBV19 with TRBJ2-7; 7 bases map to TRBD2. The CDR3 protein is CASSIGGGGYEQYF. CDR3 bases: TGTGCCAGTAGTATAGGCGGGGGAGGCTACGAGCAGTACTTC.